Reported below is one T cell receptor (beta chain). Patients were newly diagnosed with stage II-IVA oral cavity squamous cell carcinoma without prior systemic or radiation treatment. This specimen comes from a study of neoadjuvant anti-PD-1 for oral cavity cancer. Turning to the study itself: Patients without progression got a fourth dose around day 43.

Trimming took 4 bases from V and 0 from J; bases not matched to a gene: 4. Germline values: CDR1 SGHTA, CDR2 FQGNSA. The CDR3 is made up of 15 amino acids. The data were produced by immunoSEQ multiplex PCR, yet TCRdb's version contains in-frame clones alone and is incomplete. The sample holds some 16,000 clones, about three fifths seen once. This TCR was sampled from a person between 40 and 80 years old with oral cavity squamous cell carcinoma. The chain carries TRBV7-2 and TRBJ2-3; 7 nucleotides line up with TRBD2. The sequences come from PBMCs, collected before nivolumab (anti-PD-1) treatment. The CDR3 nucleotides are TGTGCCAGCAGCTCAGCTAGCGGAAGCACAGATACGCAGTATTTT. It is translated as CASSSASGSTDTQYF.